This T cell receptor (beta chain) was identified during a study of OX40 agonist ivuxolimab in advanced cancers. General notes on the study: Ivuxolimab, which targeted the costimulatory receptor OX40 (CD134), was an agonistic, fully human IgG2 monoclonal antibody. Intravenous ivuxolimab was administered to patients every 2 weeks at six dose levels: 0.01, 0.1, 0.3, 1.5, 3 and 10 mg/kg. Of the approximately 53 patients in dose escalation, about 20 had hepatocellular carcinoma, some 15 had melanoma, 9 had renal cell carcinoma and 9 had head and neck cancer. In the dose-escalation cohort, roughly 80% of patients were male, and the mean age was approximately 60 years, with a range of about 20 to 79. Patients were allowed to have had prior anti-PD-1, anti-PD-L1 or anti-CTLA-4 therapy, and approximately 37% of the dose-escalation patients had been treated with checkpoint inhibitors. Partial responses were achieved by three dose-escalation patients, of whom one had hepatocellular carcinoma and two had cutaneous melanoma. The point of sequencing TCRbeta in the periphery was to test whether ivuxolimab changed TCR sequence diversity and drove clonal T-cell expansion. The monotherapy dose-escalation portion (N of about 49 patients) of the phase I ivuxolimab trial is reported in the paper.

There are 11 amino acids in the CDR3, from cysteine to phenylalanine inclusive. The CDR3 DNA has 33 bases and is translated from base 1. The germline V gene yields SGHDN for CDR1 and FVKESK for CDR2. The junction shows trimming of 4 bases on V and 5 bases on J, plus 5 bases between the germline ends. Genomic DNA was extracted from sorted cells for sequencing of the TCRbeta CDR3 region. The immunoSEQ Assay was used for sequencing of TCRbeta CDR3 regions. The immuneACCESS repertoire file appears here via TCRdb, limited to in-frame rearrangements. These files lack a portion of the clones; in checked studies, under half of the deficit traces to unresolved V genes, and the cause of the others is not known. A total of around 56,000 clones appear in this sample, roughly 90% of them only once. Approximately 10% of the sample comes from the top ten. What the research found in general, with its limitations: Clonal expansion of both CD4+ and CD8+ blood T cells was observed from baseline to week 6 at doses 0.1 to 3.0 mg/kg. Which antigens the clonally expanded peripheral T cells were specific for was not determined. Partial responders in the 0.1-3.0 mg/kg groups had among the lowest normalized peripheral clonal expansion, especially among CD8+ T cells. Low levels of normalized T-cell clonal expansion were also seen in some patients who did not respond. After ivuxolimab, more expanded clones were found on average in CD8+ T cells than in CD4+ T cells.

Patients with autoimmune disease history or receiving systemic immunosuppression were excluded from the trial. In every dose cohort, peripheral blood was drawn for TCR sequencing at baseline, cycle 4 day 1, and cycle 7 day 1. The samples were taken from a phase I, first-in-human, multicenter, open-label dose-escalation trial of ivuxolimab. Adults with locally advanced or metastatic head and neck squamous cell, hepatocellular, melanoma or renal cell carcinoma were enrolled in the trial. Before TCR sequencing, CD4+ T cells and CD8+ T cells were sorted from peripheral blood as separate populations. Concerning this clone: Its binding antigen is unknown. The record has no base qualities; no much larger clone is one base away.

The source of this sequence is an adult with an advanced solid tumor such as melanoma, head and neck, liver or kidney cancer. The specimen was CD4+ or CD8+ T cells sorted from blood, collected in a trial of the OX40 agonist ivuxolimab. The chain links TRBV14 with TRBJ2-5; the D segment cannot be called with confidence. The sequenced DNA: TGTGCCAGCAGCCTAGGGGAGACCCAGTACTTC. Translation gives CASSLGETQYF.